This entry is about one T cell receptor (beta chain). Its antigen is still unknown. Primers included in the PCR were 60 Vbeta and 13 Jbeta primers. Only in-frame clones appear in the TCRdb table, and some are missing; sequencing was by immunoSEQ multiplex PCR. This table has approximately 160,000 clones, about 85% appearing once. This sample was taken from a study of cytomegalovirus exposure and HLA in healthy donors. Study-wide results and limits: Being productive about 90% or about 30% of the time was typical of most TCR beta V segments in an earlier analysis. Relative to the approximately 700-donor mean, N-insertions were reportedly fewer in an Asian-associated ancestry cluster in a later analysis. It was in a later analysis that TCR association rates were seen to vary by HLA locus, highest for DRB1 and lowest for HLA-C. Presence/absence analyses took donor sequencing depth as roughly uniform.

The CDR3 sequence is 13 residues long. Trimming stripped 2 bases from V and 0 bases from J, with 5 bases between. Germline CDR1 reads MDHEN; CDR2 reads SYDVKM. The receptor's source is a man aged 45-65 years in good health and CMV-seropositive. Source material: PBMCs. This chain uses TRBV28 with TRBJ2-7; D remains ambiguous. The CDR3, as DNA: TGTGCCAGCAGTTTAGGCACCTCCTACGAGCAGTACTTC. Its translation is CASSLGTSYEQYF.